A selection of T cell receptor beta chains follows, all from one sample in a study of blood T cell repertoires in COVID-19. The protocol was immunoSEQ multiplex PCR, while the TCRdb copy is restricted to in-frame clones and leaves out a portion. The sample includes some 290,000 clones, approximately 91% of them seen just once. Sequencing was carried out using peripheral blood. The receptors derive from a woman between 25 and 40 years old with COVID-19, enrolled during active disease. Each CDR3 is given with its conserved first and last residue. A D gene is named only where the DNA matches it firmly. Clone size is stated in some rows and not others, as once, few, many or a class when expanded.

size,J,D,V,DNA,CDR3
.,TRBJ2-1,.,TRBV7-9,TGTGCCAGCAGCTGGTTATTGGGGGGACGGAATGAGCAGTTCTTC,CASSWLLGGRNEQFF
.,TRBJ2-7,TRBD2,TRBV30,TGTGCCCGCAGTGCGGGGGTAGAGCAGTACTTC,CARSAGVEQYF
few,TRBJ2-1,.,TRBV7-2,TGTGCCAGCAGCTTAGTCCTAACGGATGAGCAGTTCTTC,CASSLVLTDEQFF
.,TRBJ2-7,TRBD1,TRBV19,TGTGCCAGTAGTATCTTTCCGAGGACAGGGGTCTACGAGCAGTACTTC,CASSIFPRTGVYEQYF
.,TRBJ2-1,TRBD2,TRBV18,TGTGCCAGCTCACCCCAACTGGGACTAGCTGCCAATGAGCAGTTCTTC,CASSPQLGLAANEQFF
.,TRBJ2-3,.,TRBV28,TGTGCCAGCAGTTTTGGGCTACGCACAGATACGCAGTATTTT,CASSFGLRTDTQYF
.,TRBJ1-1,.,TRBV10-2,TGCGCCAGCAGCCTCAGACAGTTTTCGATCGCTTTCTTT,CASSLRQFSIAFF
.,TRBJ1-5,.,TRBV4-1,TGCGCCAGCAGCCAGGGAGGAGCGGGGCCCCAGCATTTT,CASSQGGAGPQHF
.,TRBJ2-5,TRBD2,TRBV28,TGTGCCAGCAGTTTGGCTAGCGGGACGGAGACCCAGTACTTC,CASSLASGTETQYF
.,TRBJ2-2,TRBD1,TRBV3-1/TRBV3-2,TGTGCCAGCAGCCAAGATTTGATAGGGACAGCGAACACCGGGGAGCTGTTTTTT,CASSQDLIGTANTGELFF
.,TRBJ2-2,TRBD2,TRBV7-9,TGTGCCAGCAGCTTGGCTAGCGGCCTCCTTAGGACCGGGGAGCTGTTTTTT,CASSLASGLLRTGELFF
.,TRBJ2-3,TRBD2,TRBV9,TGTGCCAGCAGCGTAGACGGACCGGGACTAGGGAGCACAGATACGCAGTATTTT,CASSVDGPGLGSTDTQYF
.,TRBJ2-7,TRBD1,TRBV4-1,TGCGCCAGCAGCCATCTACCGGGACAGGGTTACCACGAGCAGTACTTC,CASSHLPGQGYHEQYF
once,TRBJ1-3,.,TRBV6-5,TGTGCCAGCAGTTTGAACAGGGAACTCGCTGGAAACACCATATATTTT,CASSLNRELAGNTIYF
.,TRBJ2-1,TRBD1,TRBV5-5,TGTGCCAGCAGGGACAGGGTACGGAGCAATGAGCAGTTCTTC,CASRDRVRSNEQFF
.,TRBJ2-5,.,TRBV9,TGTGCCAGCAGCGCGCAGCCTTTGGGGGGACTTAAAGAGACCCAGTACTTC,CASSAQPLGGLKETQYF
.,TRBJ2-5,.,TRBV29-1,TGCAGCGTTGAAGTACCTAGTACGGTTACCCAGTACTTC,CSVEVPSTVTQYF
.,TRBJ2-7,.,TRBV5-5,TGTGCCAGCAGCTTGACTGTCTACGAGCAGTACTTC,CASSLTVYEQYF
.,TRBJ2-3,.,TRBV4-3,TGCGCCAGCAGCCAAGATCGCGGGGGCGCAGATACGCAGTATTTT,CASSQDRGGADTQYF
few,TRBJ2-7,TRBD1,TRBV19,TGTGCCAGTAGTATTCGTCGGGACAGGGGTTACGAGCAGTACTTC,CASSIRRDRGYEQYF
.,TRBJ1-1,.,TRBV10-1,TGCGCCAGCAGTGGCCAAGTAGGAGGTGAAGCTTTCTTT,CASSGQVGGEAFF
.,TRBJ2-1,TRBD2,TRBV30,TGTGCCTGGACCCTAGCGGGAGGCTACAATGAGCAGTTCTTC,CAWTLAGGYNEQFF